This T cell receptor (beta chain) derives from a study of naive and memory T cell subsets. Study-wide results and caveats: In CD4 and CD8 cells, diversity dropped from naive through EMRA.

V lost 0 bases to trimming and J lost 4 bases, with 12 bases between them. This CDR3 is built from 16 residues. CDR1 and CDR2 from the germline V gene are MGHRA and YSYEKL. Both TRBC1 and TRBC2 were covered by a beta constant-region primer of two equimolar oligonucleotides. Four rounds of PCR amplified the ligated cDNA using nested alpha and beta constant-region primers plus SP2. From the UMI-ligation and nested PCR reads, TCRdb called clonotypes with MiXCR, one entry per CDR3 protein. Found here are around 17,000 distinct CDR3 sequences, around 9% of them singletons; the top ten hold about 23%. The table lists this clonotype with a few counts. Antigen: not known.

Sequencing used central memory CD8+ T cells from blood. This receptor was taken from a human donor in good health. This chain uses TRBV4-1 with TRBJ2-2; D not resolved. CDR3 in amino acids: CASSQDSRVSTGELFF. The CDR3 DNA follows: TGCGCCAGCAGCCAAGACAGCCGAGTGAGCACCGGGGAGCTGTTTTTT.